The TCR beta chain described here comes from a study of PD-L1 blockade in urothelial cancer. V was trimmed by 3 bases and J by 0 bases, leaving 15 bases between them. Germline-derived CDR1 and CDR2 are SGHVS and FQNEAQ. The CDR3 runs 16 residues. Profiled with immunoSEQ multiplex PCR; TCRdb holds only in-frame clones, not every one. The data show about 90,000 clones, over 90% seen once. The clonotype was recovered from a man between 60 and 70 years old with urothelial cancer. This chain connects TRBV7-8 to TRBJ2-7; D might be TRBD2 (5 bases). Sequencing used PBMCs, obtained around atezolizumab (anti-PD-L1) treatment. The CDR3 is CASSFSTGISSYEQYF. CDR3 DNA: TGTGCCAGCAGCTTCTCCACCGGGATTAGCTCCTACGAGCAGTACTTC. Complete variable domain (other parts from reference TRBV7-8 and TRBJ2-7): GAGVSQSPRYKVAKRGQDVALRCDPISGHVSLFWYQQALGQGPEFLTYFQNEAQLDKSGLPSDRFFAERPEGSVSTLKIQRTQQEDSAVYLCASSFSTGISSYEQYFGPGTRLTVT.